This T cell receptor (beta chain) was obtained from a study of CD8+CD57+ T cells in acquired aplastic anemia. Investigators profiled TCR beta VDJ and CDR3 from genomic DNA template. Each CDR3 protein gets one entry after TCRdb re-called the reads with MiXCR. Here the sample spans 180,000 or so distinct CDR3 sequences, around half being singletons. The J segment lost 3 bases and the V segment lost 8 bases, leaving 9 bases of the junction unmatched. Per the germline V gene, CDR1 is SQVTM and CDR2 is ANQGSEA. CDR3 size: 13 residues. The V call is TRBV29-1, the J call TRBJ1-2; 7 bases are a match to TRBD1. This TCR was recovered from a human donor in good health. The sequenced material came from sorted CD4+, CD8+, or CD8+CD57+ T cells (not recorded which) from PBMCs. CDR3 loop: CSLEGQIHYGYTF. CDR3 coding DNA: TGCAGCCTAGAGGGACAGATACACTATGGCTACACCTTC.